What follows is one T cell receptor beta chain and its context. The antigen remains unidentified. The data derive from a study of human T cells and chemical hapten exposure. TCRdb recomputed calls from the RACE reads with MiXCR, one row per CDR3 protein. The table lists approximately 71,000 distinct CDR3 sequences, roughly 10% of them singletons. General observations from the study: Counts of TCRs above 1 in 1000 frequency stayed unchanged with DPC sensitization. Alopecia in the donors means their immune response may deviate from healthy people's.

The sample's time point: patch test 3, about 24 weeks after DPC sensitization. The treatment is: therapeutic diphenylcyclopropenone sensitization with weekly scalp DPC. Unseparated into fractions, whole blood served as the source from which total RNA was extracted. Germline-derived CDR1 and CDR2 are MNHEY and SVGEGT. Between the trimmed V and J ends, which lost 8 bases and 1 base, there was a span of 6 bases. The CDR3 is 13 residues long. The sample in question was whole blood, obtained in connection with sensitization to the hapten diphenylcyclopropenone (DPC). This sequence joins TRBV6-2 or TRBV6-3 and TRBJ2-6; D gene ambiguous. The receptor's source is a woman in her fifties or sixties with alopecia areata. Some clones in this sample may be carry-over from other donors' samples. This chain's CDR3 is CASGYSGANVLTF. CDR3 in DNA: TGTGCCAGCGGGTATTCTGGGGCCAACGTCCTGACTTTC.